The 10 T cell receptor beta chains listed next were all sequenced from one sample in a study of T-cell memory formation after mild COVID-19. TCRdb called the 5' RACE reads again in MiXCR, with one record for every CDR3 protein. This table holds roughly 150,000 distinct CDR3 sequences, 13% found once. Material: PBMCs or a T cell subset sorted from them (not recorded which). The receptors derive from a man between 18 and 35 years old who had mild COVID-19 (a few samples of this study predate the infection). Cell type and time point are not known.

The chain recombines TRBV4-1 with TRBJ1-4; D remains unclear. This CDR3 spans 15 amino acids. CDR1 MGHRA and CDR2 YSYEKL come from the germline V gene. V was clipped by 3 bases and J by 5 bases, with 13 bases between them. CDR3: CASSQLRWVNEKLFF. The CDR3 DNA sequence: TGCGCCAGCAGCCAGCTGCGGTGGGTAAATGAAAAACTGTTTTTT.

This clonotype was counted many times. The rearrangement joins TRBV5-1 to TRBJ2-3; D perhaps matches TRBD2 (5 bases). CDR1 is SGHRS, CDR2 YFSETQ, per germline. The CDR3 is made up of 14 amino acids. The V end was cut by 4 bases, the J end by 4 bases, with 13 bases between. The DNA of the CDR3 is TGCGCCAGCAGCCCCGGGGTGGGTGCAGATACGCAGTATTTT. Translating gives CASSPGVGADTQYF. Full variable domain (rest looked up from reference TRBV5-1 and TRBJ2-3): KAGVTQTPRYLIKTRGQQVTLSCSPISGHRSVSWYQQTPGQGLQFLFEYFSETQRNKGNFPGRFSGRQFSNSRSEMNVSTLELGDSALYLCASSPGVGADTQYFGPGTRLTVL.

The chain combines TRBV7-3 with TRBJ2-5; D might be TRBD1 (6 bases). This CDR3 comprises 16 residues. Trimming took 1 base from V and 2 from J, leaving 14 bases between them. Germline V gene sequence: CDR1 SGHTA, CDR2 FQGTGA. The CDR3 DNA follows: TGTGCCAGCAGCTTAATTCGCCGCGACAGGCAAGAGACCCAGTACTTC. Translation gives CASSLIRRDRQETQYF.

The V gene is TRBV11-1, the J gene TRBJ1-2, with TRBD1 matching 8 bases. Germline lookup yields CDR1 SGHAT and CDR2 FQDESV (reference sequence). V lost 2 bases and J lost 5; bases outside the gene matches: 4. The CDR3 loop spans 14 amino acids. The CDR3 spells CASSLTQGAYGYTF. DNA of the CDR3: TGTGCCAGCAGCTTAACGCAGGGGGCATATGGCTACACCTTC.

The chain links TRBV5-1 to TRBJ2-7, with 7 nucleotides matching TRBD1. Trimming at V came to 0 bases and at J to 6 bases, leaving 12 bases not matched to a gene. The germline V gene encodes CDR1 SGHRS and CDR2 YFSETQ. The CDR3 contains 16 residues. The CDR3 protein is CASSLVRDSADVEQYF. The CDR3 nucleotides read TGCGCCAGCAGCTTGGTGAGGGACAGCGCAGATGTCGAGCAGTACTTC.

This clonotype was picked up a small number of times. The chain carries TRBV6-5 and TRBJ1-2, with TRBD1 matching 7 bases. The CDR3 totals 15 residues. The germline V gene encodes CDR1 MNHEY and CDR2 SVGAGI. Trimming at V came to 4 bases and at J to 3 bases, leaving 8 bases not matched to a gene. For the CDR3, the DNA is TGTGCCAGCAGTTTGGAGGGGGCGTTGGACTATGGCTACACCTTC. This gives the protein CASSLEGALDYGYTF.

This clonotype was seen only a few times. The CDR3 DNA is TGCGCCAGCAGCCCCCGCACAGGGGGCGATGATTCACCCCTCCACTTT. It codes for CASSPRTGGDDSPLHF. V and J are TRBV5-1 and TRBJ1-6; TRBD1 agrees at 9 bases. V was pared by 4 bases and J by 8 bases, with 10 bases of the junction left unmatched. Germline assignment: CDR1 SGHRS and CDR2 YFSETQ. The CDR3 contains 16 residues.

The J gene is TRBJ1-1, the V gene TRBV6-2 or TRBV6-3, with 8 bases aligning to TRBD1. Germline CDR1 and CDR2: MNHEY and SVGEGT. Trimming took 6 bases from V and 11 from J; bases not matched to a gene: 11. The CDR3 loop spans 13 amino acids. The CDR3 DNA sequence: TGTGCCAGCAGAGGGACAGGCCTTTGGGTTGCTTTCTTT. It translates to CASRGTGLWVAFF.

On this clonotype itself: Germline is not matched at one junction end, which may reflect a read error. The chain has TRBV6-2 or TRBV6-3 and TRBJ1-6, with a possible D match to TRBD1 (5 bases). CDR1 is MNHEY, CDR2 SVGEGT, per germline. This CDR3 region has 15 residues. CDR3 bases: TGTGCCAGCAGTTACCGGGACTCCAATAATTCACCCCTCCACTTT. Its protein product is CASSYRDSNNSPLHF.

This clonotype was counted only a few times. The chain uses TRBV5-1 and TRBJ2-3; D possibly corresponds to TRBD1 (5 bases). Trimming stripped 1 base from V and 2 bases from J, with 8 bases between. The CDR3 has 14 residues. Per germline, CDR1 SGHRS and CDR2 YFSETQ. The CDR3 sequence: CASSLLDTTDTQYF. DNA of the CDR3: TGCGCCAGCAGCTTGTTGGACACCACAGATACGCAGTATTTT.